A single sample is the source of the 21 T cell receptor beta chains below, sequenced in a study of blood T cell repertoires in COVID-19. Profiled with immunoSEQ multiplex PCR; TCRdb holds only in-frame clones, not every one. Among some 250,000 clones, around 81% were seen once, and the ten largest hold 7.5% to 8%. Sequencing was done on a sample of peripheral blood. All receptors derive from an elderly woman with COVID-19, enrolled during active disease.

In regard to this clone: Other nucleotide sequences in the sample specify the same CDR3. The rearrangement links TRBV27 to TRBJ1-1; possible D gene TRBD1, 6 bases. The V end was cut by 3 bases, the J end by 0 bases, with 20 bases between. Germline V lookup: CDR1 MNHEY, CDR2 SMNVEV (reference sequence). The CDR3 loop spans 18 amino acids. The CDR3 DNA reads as TGTGCCAGCAGTTTCAAAGCTGGTTGGGGGCTAGTGAACACTGAAGCTTTCTTT. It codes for CASSFKAGWGLVNTEAFF.

The chain's CDR3 is CASSRPGLGYNEQFF. The CDR3 nucleotides are TGTGCCAGCAGCCGCCCGGGACTAGGTTACAATGAGCAGTTCTTC. V is TRBV6-5 and J is TRBJ2-1, with 8 bases that match TRBD2. Germline CDR1 MNHEY, CDR2 SVGAGI. Trimming at V came to 6 bases and at J to 4 bases, leaving 8 bases not matched to a gene. There are 15 residues in the CDR3.

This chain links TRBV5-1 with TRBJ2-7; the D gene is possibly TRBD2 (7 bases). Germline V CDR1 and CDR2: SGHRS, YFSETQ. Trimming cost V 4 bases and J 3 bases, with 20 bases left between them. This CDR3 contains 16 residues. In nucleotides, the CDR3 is TGCGCCAGCAGCCCCAACGAAGGGGGGGCAGTCTACGAGCAGTACTTC. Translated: CASSPNEGGAVYEQYF.

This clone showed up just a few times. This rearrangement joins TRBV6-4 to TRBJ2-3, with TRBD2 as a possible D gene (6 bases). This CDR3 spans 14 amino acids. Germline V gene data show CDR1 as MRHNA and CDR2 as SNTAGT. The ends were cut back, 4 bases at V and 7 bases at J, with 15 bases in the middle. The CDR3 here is CASSARGGRYTQYF. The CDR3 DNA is TGTGCCAGCAGTGCGAGGGGAGGAAGGTATACGCAGTATTTT.

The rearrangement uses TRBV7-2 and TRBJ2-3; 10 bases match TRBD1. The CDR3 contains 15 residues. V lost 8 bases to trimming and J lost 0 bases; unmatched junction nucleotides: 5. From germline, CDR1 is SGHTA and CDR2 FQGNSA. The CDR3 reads CASGRQGASTDTQYF. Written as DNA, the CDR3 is TGTGCCAGCGGGAGACAGGGGGCTAGCACAGATACGCAGTATTTT.

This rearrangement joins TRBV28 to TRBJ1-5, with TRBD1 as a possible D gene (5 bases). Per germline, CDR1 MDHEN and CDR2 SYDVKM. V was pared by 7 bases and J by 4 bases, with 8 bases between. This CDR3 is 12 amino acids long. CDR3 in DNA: TGTGCCAGCAAAGGGGTGAATCAGCCCCAGCATTTT. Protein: CASKGVNQPQHF.

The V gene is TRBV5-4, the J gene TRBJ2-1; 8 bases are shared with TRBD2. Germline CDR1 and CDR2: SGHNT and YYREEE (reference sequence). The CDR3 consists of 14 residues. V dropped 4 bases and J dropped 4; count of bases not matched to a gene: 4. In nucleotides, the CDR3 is TGTGCCAGCAGCGGGCTAGCGGGTTACAATGAGCAGTTCTTC. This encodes CASSGLAGYNEQFF. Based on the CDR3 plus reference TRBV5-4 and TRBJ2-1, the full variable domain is ETGVTQSPTHLIKTRGQQVTLRCSSQSGHNTVSWYQQALGQGPQFIFQYYREEENGRGNFPPRFSGLQFPNYSSELNVNALELDDSALYLCASSGLAGYNEQFFGPGTRLTVL.

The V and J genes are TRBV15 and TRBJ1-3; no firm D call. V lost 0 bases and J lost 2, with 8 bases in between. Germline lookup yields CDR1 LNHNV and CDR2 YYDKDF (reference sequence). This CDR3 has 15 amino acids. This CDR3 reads CATSREAAPGNTIYF. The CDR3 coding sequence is TGTGCCACCAGCAGAGAGGCTGCTCCTGGAAACACCATATATTTT.

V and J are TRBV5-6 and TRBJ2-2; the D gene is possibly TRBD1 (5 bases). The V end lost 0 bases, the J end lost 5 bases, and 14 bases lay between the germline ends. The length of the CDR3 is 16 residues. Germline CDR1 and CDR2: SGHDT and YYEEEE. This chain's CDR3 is CASSLGQFLRTGELFF. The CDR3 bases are TGTGCCAGCAGCTTGGGACAGTTCCTCAGGACCGGGGAGCTGTTTTTT.

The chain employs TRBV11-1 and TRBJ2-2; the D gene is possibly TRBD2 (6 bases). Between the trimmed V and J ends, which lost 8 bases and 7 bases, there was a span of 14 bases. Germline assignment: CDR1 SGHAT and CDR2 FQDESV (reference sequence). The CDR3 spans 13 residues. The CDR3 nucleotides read TGTGCCAGCCGGGGGAGCGTCGGCGGGGAGCTGTTTTTT. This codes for CASRGSVGGELFF.

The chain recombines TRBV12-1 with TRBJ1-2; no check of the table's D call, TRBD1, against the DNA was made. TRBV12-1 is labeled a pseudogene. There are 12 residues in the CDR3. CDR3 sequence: CASSLIPYGYTF. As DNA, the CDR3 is TGTGCCAGCAGCTTAATCCCATATGGCTACACCTTC.

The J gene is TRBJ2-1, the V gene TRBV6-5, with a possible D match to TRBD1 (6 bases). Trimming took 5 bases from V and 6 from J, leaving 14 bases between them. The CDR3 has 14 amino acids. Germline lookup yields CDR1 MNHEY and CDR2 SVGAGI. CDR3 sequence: CASSTGKGVNEQFF. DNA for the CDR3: TGTGCCAGCAGTACAGGGAAAGGAGTCAATGAGCAGTTCTTC.

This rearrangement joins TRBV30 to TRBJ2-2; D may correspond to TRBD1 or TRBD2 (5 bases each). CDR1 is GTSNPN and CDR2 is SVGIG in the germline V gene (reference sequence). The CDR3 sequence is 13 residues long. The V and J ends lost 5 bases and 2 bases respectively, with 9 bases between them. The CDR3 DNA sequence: TGTGCCTGGGGGGGAGTCAACACCGGGGAGCTGTTTTTT. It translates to CAWGGVNTGELFF.

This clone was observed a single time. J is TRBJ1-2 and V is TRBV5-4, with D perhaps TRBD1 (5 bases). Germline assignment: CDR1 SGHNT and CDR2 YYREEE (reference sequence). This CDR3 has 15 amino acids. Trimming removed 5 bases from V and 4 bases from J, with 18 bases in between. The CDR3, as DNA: TGTGCCAGCAGTTTCCGACAGACCTTAACCTATGGCTACACCTTC. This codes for CASSFRQTLTYGYTF.

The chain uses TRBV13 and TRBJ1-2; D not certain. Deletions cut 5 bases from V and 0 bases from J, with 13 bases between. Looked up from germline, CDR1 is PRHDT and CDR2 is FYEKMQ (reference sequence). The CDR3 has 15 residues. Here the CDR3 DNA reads TGTGCCAGCAGCGAGGCGGGGTACCCTAACTATGGCTACACCTTC. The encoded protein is CASSEAGYPNYGYTF.

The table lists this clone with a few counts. CDR3 nucleotides: TGTGCCAGCAGTTCAGCAGGGCTCGGGGGCTATGGCTACACCTTC. It specifies CASSSAGLGGYGYTF. J is TRBJ1-2 and V is TRBV6-2 or TRBV6-3; weak D call: TRBD1 (5 bases). The CDR3 runs to 15 residues. Germline V lookup: CDR1 MNHEY, CDR2 SVGEGT. V was trimmed by 4 bases and J by 4 bases, leaving 16 bases between them.

CDR3 sequence reads: CASSQGHGGDYEQYF. CDR3 sequence (DNA): TGCGCCAGCAGCCAAGGACATGGGGGGGATTACGAGCAGTACTTC. The chain combines TRBV4-1 with TRBJ2-7; TRBD2 matches 7 bases. Germline V CDR1 and CDR2: MGHRA, YSYEKL. Germline trimming cut 1 base from V and 4 bases from J; bases unmatched to any gene: 7. The CDR3 is made up of 15 amino acids.

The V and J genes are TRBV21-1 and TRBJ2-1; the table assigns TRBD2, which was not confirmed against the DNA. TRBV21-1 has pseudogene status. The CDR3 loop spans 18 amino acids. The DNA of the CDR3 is TGTGCCAGCAGCAAAACCACTCCGTTAGGGGACTTCGGCGATGAGCAGTTCTTC. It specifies CASSKTTPLGDFGDEQFF.

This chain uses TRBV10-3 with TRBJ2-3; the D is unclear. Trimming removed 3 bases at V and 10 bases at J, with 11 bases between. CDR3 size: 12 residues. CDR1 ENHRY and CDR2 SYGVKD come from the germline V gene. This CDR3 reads CAISEGRSAQYF. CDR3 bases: TGTGCCATCAGTGAAGGCAGGTCTGCGCAGTATTTT.

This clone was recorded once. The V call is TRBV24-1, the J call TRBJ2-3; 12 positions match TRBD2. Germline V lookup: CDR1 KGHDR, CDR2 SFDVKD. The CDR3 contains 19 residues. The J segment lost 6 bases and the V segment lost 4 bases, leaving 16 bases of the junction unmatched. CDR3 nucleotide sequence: TGTGCCACCAGTGACCCTTCTCTTACTAGCGGGAGGAGTGAGGATACGCAGTATTTT. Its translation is CATSDPSLTSGRSEDTQYF.

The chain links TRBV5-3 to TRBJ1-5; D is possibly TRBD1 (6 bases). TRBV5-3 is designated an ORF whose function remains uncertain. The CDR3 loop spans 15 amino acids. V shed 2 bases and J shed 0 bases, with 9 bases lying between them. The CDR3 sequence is CARSLQGSSNQPQHF. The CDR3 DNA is TGTGCCAGAAGCTTACAGGGAAGTAGCAATCAGCCCCAGCATTTT.